Below, one T cell receptor beta chain is given with its context. What this receptor recognizes is not known. The record has no base qualities; no much larger clone is one base away. There are 15 amino acids in the CDR3, from cysteine to phenylalanine inclusive. Just CDR3 DNA is preserved here, 45 bases in frame from base 1. Reading the germline V gene gives CDR1 SGHRS and CDR2 YFSETQ. The germline V and J ends show losses of 3 bases and 6 bases respectively, and no gene match explains 3 bases of the junction. To demonstrate the VDJtools post-analysis software, the study profiled TCR beta repertoires from the peripheral blood of 13 young patients with multiple sclerosis. The multiple sclerosis patients were children and adolescents ranging in age from roughly 6 to 15 years. This sample was included in a study of post-analysis software for immune sequencing data (dated by TCRdb to between 2014 and 2017). With regard to the full study: The recorded disease courses included relapsing-remitting, secondary progressive and progressive-relapsing multiple sclerosis, and some patients had no subtype annotation. A subset of samples was prepared in parallel using single-end sample barcoding, then pooled and co-amplified after Illumina adapter ligation. The multiple sclerosis patient repertoires were compared with around ten previously published healthy control repertoires from donors aged 6 to 25 years. What the work shows at the level of the full study, not this receptor alone: Strong co-clustering of samples prepared in the same batch was shown by direct clustering with F measure, prompting a batch-effect correction. The multiple sclerosis patient group was slightly younger than the control group. Patients showed significantly higher frequencies than controls for a handful of TRBV segments, among them TRBV5-6, TRBV5-1 and TRBV20-1. Multiple sclerosis patients had significantly lower normalized Chao1 diversity than controls, a result that suggests substantial peripheral T-cell clonal expansion.

The library was obtained by PCR. The instrument given in TCRdb is Illumina HiSeq 2500. Unique molecular identifiers were incorporated into TCR beta cDNA libraries to reduce PCR and sequencing biases. Some 500,000 cDNA molecules were obtained for every 1 to 10 million input T cells, so each molecule roughly corresponded to one T cell. The patient libraries were prepared and sequenced with the same protocol used for the earlier healthy control dataset. Within a given batch, samples were prepared together, multiplexed and sequenced on the same HiSeq lane. In the authors' own workflow: MIGEC was used to process the raw barcoded reads, and molecular identifier groups with only a single read were discarded before consensus assembly and CDR3 extraction. Clonotype tables were post-analysed with VDJtools, normalizing diversity by down-sampling all datasets to the smallest sample size. To correct batch-related cross-sample contamination, repertoire overlap clustering matched CDR3 amino acid sequences but not nucleotide sequences. The public sequencing data were trimmed at Q25 with fastp and processed into clonotypes with MiXCR by TCRdb, which kept only in-frame beta chains. Identical CDR3 proteins give one entry, which carries the most common genes and DNA. TCRdb, rather than the study authors, made the V and J calls. The sample table contains 700,000 to 800,000 distinct CDR3 sequences; only one count was recorded for 30% of them. Of the sample, more than 0.55% is held by the ten largest clones.

The rearrangement joined TRBV5-1 to TRBJ2-1; TRBD2 lines up with 13 middle nucleotides. This clonotype originated in a girl between 5 and 17 years old with multiple sclerosis. Sequences were obtained from blood. The CDR3 protein is CASSSGLAGINEQFF. The base sequence is TGCGCCAGCAGCTCGGGACTAGCGGGGATCAATGAGCAGTTCTTC.